Listed below are T cell receptor beta chains from one sample, sequenced in a study of T-cell reconstitution after alpha-beta-depleted transplantation in children. TCRdb itself ran the PCR reads through MiXCR, one entry per CDR3 protein. The sample carries over 90,000 distinct CDR3 sequences, about 6.8% recorded once. This material consisted of PBMCs, taken before TCRalphabeta/CD19-depleted stem cell transplant. The receptor set was obtained from a boy aged 2 to 9 with acute lymphoblastic leukemia, due to receive a stem cell transplant. CDR3s leave out the opening cysteine and the closing phenylalanine or tryptophan.

14,TRBJ2-7,TRBV7-9,ASSFPSGTHPYEQY
13,TRBJ2-1,TRBV7-2,ASSGTSGGALEAF
11,TRBJ1-1,TRBV6-2/TRBV6-3,ASTLGTPGEAF
11,TRBJ2-3,TRBV12-3/TRBV12-4,ASSLGTLKAPY
15,TRBJ1-3,TRBV23-1,ASSQALTVRPGNTIY
12,TRBJ2-1,TRBV4-1,ASSFSTPNNEQF
11,TRBJ2-3,TRBV7-3,ASSPDSTDTQY
10,TRBJ1-5,TRBV20-1,SARGVGQPQH
16,TRBJ1-3,TRBV4-2,ASSQDPPGQGSGNTIY
15,TRBJ2-3,TRBV4-3,ASSQTGQRGSTDTQY
13,TRBJ2-1,TRBV19,ASSILAGFSEKQF
13,TRBJ2-5,TRBV7-6,ASSLARDGEETQY
12,TRBJ1-6,TRBV20-1,SAGVSSYNSPLH
12,TRBJ2-7,TRBV5-1,ASSLRGEDREQY
11,TRBJ2-7,TRBV2,ASSGEGQNEQY
13,TRBJ2-2,TRBV3-1,ASSQTGSNTGELF
9,TRBJ2-3,TRBV12-3/TRBV12-4,ASLGGAAQY
12,TRBJ2-2,TRBV14,ASSHLSAAGELF
13,TRBJ1-2,TRBV9,ASRASPGSSYGYT
11,TRBJ2-7,TRBV29-1,SVGTGTGHEQY
13,TRBJ2-2,TRBV12-3/TRBV12-4,ASRTTGIGTGELF